The source of this T cell receptor (beta chain) is a study of breast tumors, draining lymph nodes, adjacent tissues. Study outcomes and limitations: Tumor repertoires ranked between lymph nodes and nontumor tissue in diversity, with V and J gene preferences. The lymph node origin of tumor T cells was framed as consistent with a hypothesis, not demonstrated.

The lymph nodes were axillary draining lymph nodes from breast cancer patients. In its sample, this clonotype was seen many times. The antigen is not known. TCRdb processed the multiplex PCR reads anew with MiXCR; each CDR3 protein has one entry. Among more than 85,000 distinct CDR3 sequences listed, about 20% were seen once. Sequenced: axillary lymph node tissue. This receptor was identified in a female donor with breast cancer. Some clones in this sample may be carry-over from other donors' samples.

CDR3 protein: CASSPGLRETQYF. Written as DNA, the CDR3 is TGTGCCAGCAGTCCAGGGTTAAGGGAGACCCAGTACTTC. The V and J genes are TRBV2 and TRBJ2-5; weak D call: TRBD1 (5 bases). The germline V gene encodes CDR1 SNHLY and CDR2 FYNNEI. Trimming removed 5 bases from V and 5 bases from J, with 12 bases in between. This CDR3 comprises 13 residues.